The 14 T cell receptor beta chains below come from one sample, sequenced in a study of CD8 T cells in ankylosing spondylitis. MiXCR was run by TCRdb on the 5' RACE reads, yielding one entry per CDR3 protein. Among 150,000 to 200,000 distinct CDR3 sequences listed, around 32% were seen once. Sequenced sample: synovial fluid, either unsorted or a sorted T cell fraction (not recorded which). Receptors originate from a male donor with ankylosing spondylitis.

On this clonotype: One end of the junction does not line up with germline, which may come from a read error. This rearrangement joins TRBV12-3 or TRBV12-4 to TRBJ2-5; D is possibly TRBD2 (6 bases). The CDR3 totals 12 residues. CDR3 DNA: TGTGCCAGCAGTCCCTCGGTCGGGACTCCCACATTC. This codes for CASSPSVGTPTF.

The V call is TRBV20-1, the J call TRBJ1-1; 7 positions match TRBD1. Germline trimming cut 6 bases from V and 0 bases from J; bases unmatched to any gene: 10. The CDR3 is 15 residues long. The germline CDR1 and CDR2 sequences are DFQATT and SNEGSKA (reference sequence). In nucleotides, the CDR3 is TGCAGTGCCAGACGAAGGGACAGAATGAACACTGAAGCTTTCTTT. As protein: CSARRRDRMNTEAFF.

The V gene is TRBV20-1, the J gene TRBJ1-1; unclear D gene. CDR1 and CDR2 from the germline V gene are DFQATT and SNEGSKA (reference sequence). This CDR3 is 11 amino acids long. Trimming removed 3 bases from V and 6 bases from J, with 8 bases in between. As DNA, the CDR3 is TGCAGTGCTAGCCGAAAGTCTGAAGCTTTCTTT. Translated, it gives CSASRKSEAFF.

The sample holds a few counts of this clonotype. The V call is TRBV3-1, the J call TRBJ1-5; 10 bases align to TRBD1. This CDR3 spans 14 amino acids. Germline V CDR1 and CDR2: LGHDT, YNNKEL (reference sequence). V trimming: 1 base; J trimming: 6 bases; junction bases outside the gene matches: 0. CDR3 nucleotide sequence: TGTGCCAGCAGCCAAGGGGACAGGGGTCAGCCCCAGCATTTT. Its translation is CASSQGDRGQPQHF.

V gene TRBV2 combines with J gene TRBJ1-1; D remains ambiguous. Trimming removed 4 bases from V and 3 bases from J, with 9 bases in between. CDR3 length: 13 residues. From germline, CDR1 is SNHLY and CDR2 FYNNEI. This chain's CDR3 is CASSGRWDTEAFF. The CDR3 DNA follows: TGTGCCAGCAGTGGAAGGTGGGACACTGAAGCTTTCTTT.

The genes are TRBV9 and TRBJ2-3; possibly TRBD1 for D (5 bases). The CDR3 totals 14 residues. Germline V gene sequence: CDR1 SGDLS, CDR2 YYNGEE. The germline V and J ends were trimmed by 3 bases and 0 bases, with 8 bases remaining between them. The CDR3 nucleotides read TGTGCCAGCAGCGGGGGCCCTAGCACAGATACGCAGTATTTT. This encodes CASSGGPSTDTQYF.

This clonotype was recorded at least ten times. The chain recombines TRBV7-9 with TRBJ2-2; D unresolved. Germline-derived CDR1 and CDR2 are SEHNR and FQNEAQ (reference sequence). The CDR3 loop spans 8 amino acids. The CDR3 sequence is CATGELFF. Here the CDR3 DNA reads TGTGCAACCGGGGAGCTGTTTTTT.

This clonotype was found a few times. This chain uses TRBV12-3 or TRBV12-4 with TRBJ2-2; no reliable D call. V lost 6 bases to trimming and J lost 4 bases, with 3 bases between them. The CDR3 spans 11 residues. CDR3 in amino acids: CASSTTGELFF. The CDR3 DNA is TGTGCCAGCAGCACCACCGGGGAGCTGTTTTTT.

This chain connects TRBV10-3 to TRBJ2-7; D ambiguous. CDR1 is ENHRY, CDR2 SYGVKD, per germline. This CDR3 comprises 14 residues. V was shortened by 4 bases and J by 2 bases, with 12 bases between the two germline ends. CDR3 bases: TGTGCCATCAGTGGGTTGGGCGGACCCTACGAGCAGTACTTC. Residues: CAISGLGGPYEQYF.

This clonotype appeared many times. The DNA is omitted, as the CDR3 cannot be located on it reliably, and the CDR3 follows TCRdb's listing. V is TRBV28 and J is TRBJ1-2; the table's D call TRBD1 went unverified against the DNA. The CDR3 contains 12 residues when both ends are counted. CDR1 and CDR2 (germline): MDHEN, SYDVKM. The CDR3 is CASSSVVGTGTF.

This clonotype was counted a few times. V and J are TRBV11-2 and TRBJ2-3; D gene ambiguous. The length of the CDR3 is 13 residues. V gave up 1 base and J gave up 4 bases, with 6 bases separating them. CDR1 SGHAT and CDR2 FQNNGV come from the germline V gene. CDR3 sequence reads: CASSLVSPDTQYF. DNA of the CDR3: TGTGCCAGCAGCTTAGTGTCCCCAGATACGCAGTATTTT.

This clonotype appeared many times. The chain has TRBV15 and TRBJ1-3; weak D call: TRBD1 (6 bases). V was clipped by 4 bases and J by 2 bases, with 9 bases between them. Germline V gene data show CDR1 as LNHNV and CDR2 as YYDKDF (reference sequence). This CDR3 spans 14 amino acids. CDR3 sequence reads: CATSKGGTGNTIYF. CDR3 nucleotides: TGTGCCACCAGCAAGGGGGGGACTGGAAACACCATATATTTT.

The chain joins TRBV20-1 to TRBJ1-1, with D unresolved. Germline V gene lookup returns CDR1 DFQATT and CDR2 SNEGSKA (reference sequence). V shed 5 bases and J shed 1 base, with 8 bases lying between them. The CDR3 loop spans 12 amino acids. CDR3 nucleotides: TGCAGTGCTTATAGACGGAACACTGAAGCTTTCTTT. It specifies CSAYRRNTEAFF.

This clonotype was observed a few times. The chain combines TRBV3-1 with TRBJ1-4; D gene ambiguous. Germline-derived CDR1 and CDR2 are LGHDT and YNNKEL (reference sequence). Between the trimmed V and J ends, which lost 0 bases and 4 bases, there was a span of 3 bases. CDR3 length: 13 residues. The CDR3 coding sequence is TGTGCCAGCAGCCAAGATCGTAATGAAAAACTGTTTTTT. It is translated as CASSQDRNEKLFF.